This T cell receptor (beta chain) was documented in a study of blood T cell repertoires in COVID-19. In the source study's methods: Reference gene primer amplification gave nucleated cell count estimates. The repertoire was sequenced with immunoSEQ multiplex PCR; TCRdb's copy has only in-frame clones and lacks some. The V and J calls and clone size come from that table; D and trimming were worked out from the DNA. Here the sample spans about 170,000 clones, approximately 84% being singletons. Patients of the Seattle cohort, enrolled during active infection, were followed longitudinally. Germline-derived CDR1 and CDR2 are MGHRA and YSYEKL. CDR3 size: 17 residues. V lost 2 bases and J lost 3; bases outside the gene matches: 8.

The receptor comes from a woman over 75 with COVID-19, enrolled during active disease. Sequenced: peripheral blood. The J gene is TRBJ2-2, the V gene TRBV4-1; 8 positions match TRBD2. CDR3 sequence: CASSQRGTGGYTGELFF. Written as DNA, the CDR3 is TGCGCCAGCAGCCAAAGGGGAACGGGAGGGTACACCGGGGAGCTGTTTTTT.